Listed below are T cell receptor beta chains from one sample, sequenced in a study of blood T cells in healthy people across ages. Using its own MiXCR run on the 5' RACE reads, TCRdb lists one record per CDR3 protein. This table holds over 300,000 distinct CDR3 sequences, 45% to 65% found once. The specimen was blood. These receptors came from a man aged 55 to 70 in good health. Each CDR3 is given without its conserved first and last residue. A D gene is named only where the DNA matches it firmly.

d_call: TRBD1
v_call: TRBV27
j_call: TRBJ2-1
cdr3_aa: ASTLGLQGAGDLNEQF

d_call: TRBD2
v_call: TRBV28
j_call: TRBJ2-7
cdr3_aa: ASTGGRYEQY

d_call: NA
v_call: TRBV7-9
j_call: TRBJ2-2
cdr3_aa: ASLASATGELF

d_call: NA
v_call: TRBV25-1
j_call: TRBJ2-7
cdr3_aa: ASSEYYDGEQY

d_call: NA
v_call: TRBV7-2
j_call: TRBJ2-3
cdr3_aa: ASSFTSTARDTQY

d_call: NA
v_call: TRBV20-1
j_call: TRBJ2-5
cdr3_aa: SGVQRETQY

d_call: TRBD2
v_call: TRBV20-1
j_call: TRBJ2-3
cdr3_aa: SAFEASGTDTQY

d_call: TRBD1
v_call: TRBV6-2/TRBV6-3
j_call: TRBJ2-1
cdr3_aa: ASKGAEKYNEQF

d_call: NA
v_call: TRBV10-2
j_call: TRBJ2-5
cdr3_aa: ASSELGRELTEQY

d_call: NA
v_call: TRBV5-6
j_call: TRBJ2-1
cdr3_aa: ASTQTSNTQIYNEQF

d_call: NA
v_call: TRBV6-2/TRBV6-3
j_call: TRBJ1-5
cdr3_aa: ASRSGARNQPQH

d_call: TRBD2
v_call: TRBV27
j_call: TRBJ2-3
cdr3_aa: ASRLLAGSSADTQY

d_call: TRBD2
v_call: TRBV9
j_call: TRBJ2-5
cdr3_aa: ASSVAGGAGEETQY

d_call: NA
v_call: TRBV24-1
j_call: TRBJ1-4
cdr3_aa: ATKTANEKLF

d_call: NA
v_call: TRBV15
j_call: NA
cdr3_aa: ATSSGTDYEQY

d_call: TRBD2
v_call: TRBV7-9
j_call: TRBJ2-3
cdr3_aa: ASSAAAPGLAGASTDTQY

d_call: NA
v_call: TRBV18
j_call: TRBJ1-4
cdr3_aa: ASSGGSNEKLF

d_call: NA
v_call: TRBV5-1
j_call: TRBJ2-3
cdr3_aa: ASSWDGSTDTQY

d_call: NA
v_call: TRBV4-2
j_call: TRBJ2-7
cdr3_aa: ASSQGVRVSSYEQY

d_call: TRBD1
v_call: TRBV27
j_call: TRBJ1-2
cdr3_aa: ASSSHRGLSGYT

d_call: NA
v_call: TRBV5-1
j_call: TRBJ1-1
cdr3_aa: ASSLGGGTEAF

d_call: NA
v_call: TRBV9
j_call: TRBJ1-1
cdr3_aa: ASSVAGRNTEAF

d_call: NA
v_call: TRBV20-1
j_call: TRBJ2-7
cdr3_aa: SANNPQVVPYEQY

d_call: NA
v_call: TRBV29-1
j_call: TRBJ1-1
cdr3_aa: SVGGPTNTEAF

d_call: NA
v_call: TRBV15
j_call: NA
cdr3_aa: ATSRDQSRAAYEQY

d_call: NA
v_call: TRBV2
j_call: TRBJ1-3
cdr3_aa: ASEAPISGNTIY

d_call: TRBD2
v_call: TRBV27
j_call: TRBJ2-5
cdr3_aa: ASSDPAGGPQTQY

d_call: TRBD1
v_call: TRBV20-1
j_call: NA
cdr3_aa: SAREPTGLKNIQY

d_call: NA
v_call: TRBV11-3
j_call: TRBJ2-1
cdr3_aa: ASSLGTALNNEQF

d_call: TRBD1
v_call: TRBV7-6
j_call: TRBJ2-7
cdr3_aa: ASSPGQDRGPTYEQY

d_call: NA
v_call: TRBV5-4
j_call: TRBJ1-1
cdr3_aa: ASSSVPRTVNTEAF

d_call: TRBD2
v_call: TRBV5-4
j_call: TRBJ2-3
cdr3_aa: ASSRGGAGGTDTQY

d_call: NA
v_call: TRBV7-2
j_call: TRBJ2-5
cdr3_aa: ASSPGLRPAQETQY

d_call: NA
v_call: TRBV25-1
j_call: TRBJ2-7
cdr3_aa: ASSADWGSPYEQY

d_call: NA
v_call: TRBV11-2
j_call: TRBJ2-5
cdr3_aa: ASSSTGAQETQY

d_call: NA
v_call: TRBV20-1
j_call: NA
cdr3_aa: SAGTGRVYEQY

d_call: TRBD2
v_call: TRBV6-5
j_call: TRBJ2-1
cdr3_aa: ASRTSGNNEQF